This T cell receptor beta chain was sequenced in a study of radiotherapy plus CTLA-4 blockade in lung cancer. Assay used: immunoSEQ multiplex PCR; TCRdb lists only in-frame clones, some missing. The sample has about 94,000 clones, 80% to 85% seen once. The CDR3 loop spans 15 amino acids. Germline V gives CDR1 SGHRS, CDR2 YFSETQ. V was pared by 4 bases and J by 4 bases, with 14 bases between. Sequences were derived from peripheral blood, sampled from a patient treated with radiotherapy plus ipilimumab. The sequence was collected from a human donor with non-small cell lung cancer that progressed on radiotherapy plus ipilimumab. The rearrangement joins TRBV5-1 to TRBJ1-4; weak D call: TRBD1 (5 bases). The CDR3 protein is CASSLGGMGNEKLFF. The CDR3 bases are TGCGCCAGCAGCCTGGGGGGTATGGGTAATGAAAAACTGTTTTTT.